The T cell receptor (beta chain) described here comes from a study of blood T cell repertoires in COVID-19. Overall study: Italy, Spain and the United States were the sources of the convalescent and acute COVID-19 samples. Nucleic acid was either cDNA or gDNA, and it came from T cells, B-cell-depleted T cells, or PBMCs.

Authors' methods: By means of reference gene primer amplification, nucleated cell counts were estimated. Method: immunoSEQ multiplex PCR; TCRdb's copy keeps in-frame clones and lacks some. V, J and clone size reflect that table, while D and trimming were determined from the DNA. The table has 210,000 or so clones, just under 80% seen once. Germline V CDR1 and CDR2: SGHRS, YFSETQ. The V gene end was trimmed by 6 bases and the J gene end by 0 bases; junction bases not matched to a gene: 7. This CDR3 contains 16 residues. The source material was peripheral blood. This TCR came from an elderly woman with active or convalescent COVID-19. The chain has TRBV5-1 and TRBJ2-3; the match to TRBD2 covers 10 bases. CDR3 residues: CASTAGTSESTDTQYF. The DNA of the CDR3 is TGCGCCAGCACGGCGGGGACTAGCGAAAGCACAGATACGCAGTATTTT.